The clone carrying this T cell receptor beta chain was observed many times. This specimen belongs to a study of human T cells and chemical hapten exposure. Stated time point: pre-sensitization, week 0. Treatment meaning: therapeutic diphenylcyclopropenone sensitization with weekly scalp DPC. Trimming pared 3 bases from V and 0 bases from J, leaving 10 bases between. Germline V gene data show CDR1 as SGHTA and CDR2 as FQGNSA. The CDR3 contains 15 residues. TCRdb reprocessed the RACE reads with MiXCR, giving one entry per CDR3 protein. The sample consists of 90,000 or so distinct CDR3 sequences, 8.5% of them appearing once.

The source was whole blood, collected in connection with sensitization to the hapten diphenylcyclopropenone (DPC). The origin of this receptor is a man aged 40-49 years with alopecia areata. Some clones in this sample may be carry-over from other donors' samples. V usage is TRBV7-2 and J usage is TRBJ2-3; the D gene is possibly TRBD1 (5 bases). The chain's CDR3 is CASSLIGASTDTQYF. As DNA, the CDR3 is TGTGCCAGCAGCTTGATTGGGGCAAGCACAGATACGCAGTATTTT.